This TCR beta chain was found in a study of T cell changes during pregnancy in multiple sclerosis. CDR3 size: 14 residues. V dropped 1 base and J dropped 3; count of bases not matched to a gene: 3. Germline V gene sequence: CDR1 SGHDT, CDR2 YYEEEE. Here immunoSEQ multiplex PCR was the method, and the copy in TCRdb shows in-frame clones only, minus some. The sample lists over 10,000 clones; almost 90% were seen once. Sequenced material: CD8+ T cells from peripheral blood mononuclear cells, taken after pregnancy. The chain couples TRBV5-6 to TRBJ1-2, with 7 bases aligning to TRBD1. The clonotype comes from a female donor in good health, enrolled as a control in a pregnancy study. The CDR3 spells CASSLKTGYYGYTF. The CDR3 region has the DNA TGTGCCAGCAGCTTGAAGACAGGGTACTATGGCTACACCTTC.